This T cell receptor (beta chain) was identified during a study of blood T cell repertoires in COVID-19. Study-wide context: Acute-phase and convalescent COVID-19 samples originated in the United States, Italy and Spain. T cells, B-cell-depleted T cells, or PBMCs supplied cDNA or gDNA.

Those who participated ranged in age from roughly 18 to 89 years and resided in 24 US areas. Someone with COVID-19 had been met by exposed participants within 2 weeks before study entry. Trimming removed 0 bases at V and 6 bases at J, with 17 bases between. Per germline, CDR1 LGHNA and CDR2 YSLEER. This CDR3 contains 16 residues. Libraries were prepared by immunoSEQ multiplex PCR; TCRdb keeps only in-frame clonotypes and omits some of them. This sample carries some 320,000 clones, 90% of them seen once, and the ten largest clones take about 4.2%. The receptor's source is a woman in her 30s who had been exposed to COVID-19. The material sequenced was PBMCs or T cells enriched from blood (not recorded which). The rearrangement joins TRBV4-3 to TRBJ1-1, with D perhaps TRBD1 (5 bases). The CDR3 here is CASSQDRVGGIAEAFF. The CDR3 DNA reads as TGCGCCAGCAGCCAAGACAGGGTGGGTGGGATCGCTGAAGCTTTCTTT.